This T cell receptor beta chain was captured in a study of blood T cell repertoires in COVID-19. Assay: immunoSEQ multiplex PCR; the TCRdb copy retains only in-frame clones and omits some. The profile shows roughly 50,000 clones, approximately 85% of them singletons. Trimming pared 1 base from V and 3 bases from J, leaving 7 bases between. CDR3 length: 13 amino acids. Germline V gene sequence: CDR1 MGHRA, CDR2 YSYEKL. Sequencing input: peripheral blood. The J gene is TRBJ2-7, the V gene TRBV4-1; D remains ambiguous. The sequence came from a woman aged 55-70 years with acute or convalescent COVID-19. Written as DNA, the CDR3 is TGCGCCAGCAGCCAAGCTCAGGACTACGAGCAGTACTTC. Its translation is CASSQAQDYEQYF.